The next 21 T cell receptor beta chains were all read from a single sample in a study of tumor-infiltrating lymphocytes in primary liver carcinoma. It was unsorted whole blood that yielded blood RNA, and germline DNA was also extracted. The template, approximately 500 ng total RNA, yielded TCR beta cDNA made with a constant-region primer. Sequencing libraries for TCR beta derived from three nested multiplex PCR rounds that used slightly modified ARM-PCR. TRBV1-TRBV30 forward primers paired with a C-beta reverse primer drove the first two PCR rounds, ten to eleven cycles each. A single record per CDR3 protein comes from TCRdb applying MiXCR to the multiplex PCR reads. In the table there are some 200,000 distinct CDR3 sequences, less than 70% of which are singletons. The specimen sequenced was peripheral blood. The origin of the receptors is a woman between 55 and 75 years old with primary liver carcinoma and hepatitis B virus infection.

This clonotype was observed a handful of times. This may come from a read error, since a much larger clone is one base off. V and J are TRBV29-1 and TRBJ1-5, with 7 bases aligning to TRBD1. There are 12 residues in the CDR3. V lost 8 bases and J lost 3; bases outside the gene matches: 4. CDR1 and CDR2 from the germline V gene are SQVTM and ANQGSEA. The DNA for the CDR3 is TGCAGCACCGGGACAGACAATCAGCCCCAGCATTTT. Its translation: CSTGTDNQPQHF.

As for this clonotype: This may be a read error, as it is one base from a much larger clone. The chain carries TRBV12-3 or TRBV12-4 and TRBJ1-2, with D tentatively TRBD1 (5 bases). The CDR3 loop spans 15 amino acids. CDR3 amino acids: CASREIGTVNYGCTF. CDR3 in DNA: TGTGCCAGCAGGGAAATCGGGACGGTCAACTATGGCTGCACCTTC.

Points on this clonotype: A much bigger clone sits one base away, suggesting this may be a read error. The chain carries TRBV6-1 and TRBJ2-7, with D uncertain. Germline assignment: CDR1 MNHNS and CDR2 SASEGT. The CDR3 has 13 residues. In DNA form, the CDR3 reads TGTGCCAGCCACTACGCCGGAATGTACGAGCAGAACTTC. The encoded protein is CASHYAGMYEQNF.

Notes on this clonotype: A read error may account for a junction end that differs from germline. The genes are TRBV28 and TRBJ2-3; 9 bases align to TRBD2. This CDR3 contains 16 residues. The germline CDR1 and CDR2 sequences are MDHEN and SYDVKM. DNA for the CDR3: TGTGCCAGCAGTTTATCCGGGACTAGCAGGCTAAATACGCAATATTTT. This translates into CASSLSGTSRLNTQYF.

The rearrangement uses TRBV14 and TRBJ2-5, with a weak D call TRBD2 (5 bases). From germline, CDR1 is SGHDN and CDR2 FVKESK. Trimming took 3 bases from V and 4 from J, leaving 6 bases between them. This CDR3 comprises 12 residues. The CDR3 coding sequence is TGTGCCAGCAGCCATAGCGCAGAGACCCAGTACTTC. It encodes CASSHSAETQYF. The full variable domain, with the rest looked up from reference TRBV14 and TRBJ2-5, is EAGVTQFPSHSVIEKGQTVTLRCDPISGHDNLYWYRRVMGKEIKFLLHFVKESKQDESGMPNNRFLAERTGGTYSTLKVQPAELEDSGVYFCASSHSAETQYFGPGTRLLVL.

This clonotype was seen ten or more times. The V and J genes are TRBV29-1 and TRBJ2-2; 7 bases match TRBD2. Germline CDR1 is SQVTM and CDR2 is ANQGSEA. The CDR3 runs to 15 residues. Germline trimming cut 6 bases from V and 4 bases from J; bases unmatched to any gene: 11. The chain's CDR3 is CSVGSGGDGTGELFF. CDR3 in DNA: TGCAGCGTGGGGTCGGGGGGAGACGGCACCGGGGAGCTGTTTTTT.

This clonotype has only a few counts. This chain links TRBV10-2 with TRBJ2-7, with D unresolved. The CDR3 has 13 amino acids. The V end was cut by 2 bases, the J end by 2 bases, with 7 bases between. Germline assignment: CDR1 WSHSY and CDR2 SAAADI. Here the CDR3 reads CASSEAPTYEQYF. Written as DNA, the CDR3 is TGCGCCAGCAGTGAGGCGCCTACCTACGAGCAGTACTTC.

Concerning this clonotype itself: The junction and the germline gene differ at one end; a read error may be behind it. The genes are TRBV2 and TRBJ2-7, with TRBD2 matching over 7 bases. CDR3 size: 15 residues. In germline, CDR1 is SNHLY, CDR2 FYNNEI. The CDR3 loop reads CASGEAGRAGDEQYF. In nucleotides, the CDR3 is TGTGCCAGCGGTGAAGCAGGGAGGGCCGGCGACGAGCAGTACTTC. The full variable domain, completed using reference TRBV2 and TRBJ2-7, is EPEVTQTPSHQVTQMGQEVILRCVPISNHLYFYWYRQILGQKVEFLVSFYNNEISEKSEIFDDQFSVERPDGSNFTLKIRSTKLEDSAMYFCASGEAGRAGDEQYFGPGTRLTVT.

On this clonotype itself: A much more abundant neighbour one base away suggests this may be a read error. This chain joins TRBV4-1 and TRBJ1-4; 7 bases are a match to TRBD1. This CDR3 spans 18 amino acids. Germline assignment: CDR1 MGHRA and CDR2 YSYEKL. Unmatched junction bases numbered 12, after V lost 2 bases and J lost 3 bases. In DNA, the CDR3 is TGCGCCAGCAGCCAATTAGTCAGGGGGGAGCGAGCTAATGAAAAACTGTTTTTT. It yields the protein CASSQLVRGERANEKLFF.

This clonotype is medium-sized. This chain uses TRBV11-2 with TRBJ2-7; D remains ambiguous. The CDR3 totals 14 residues. V lost 3 bases to trimming and J lost 1 base, with 10 bases between them. Germline V CDR1 and CDR2: SGHAT, FQNNGV. As DNA, the CDR3 is TGTGCCAGCAGCTTGGGTATCCCTTCCTACGAGCAGTACTTC. It translates to CASSLGIPSYEQYF.

The chain recombines TRBV20-1 with TRBJ1-1; D is unclear. CDR3 length: 13 amino acids. Trimming took 6 bases from V and 5 from J, leaving 16 bases between them. CDR1 is DFQATT, CDR2 SNEGSKA, per germline (reference sequence). This chain's CDR3 is CSARWEKGTEAFF. CDR3 nucleotides: TGCAGTGCCAGATGGGAGAAAGGGACTGAAGCTTTCTTT.

This clonotype has a handful of counts. This chain connects TRBV21-1 to TRBJ2-5; the table's D call of TRBD2 was not tested on the DNA. TRBV21-1 is annotated as a pseudogene. CDR3 size: 15 residues. CDR3 DNA sequence: TGTGCCAGCAGCAGAGCGGGAGGGCCTCAAGAGACCCAGTACTTC. It codes for CASSRAGGPQETQYF.

This clonotype was counted a single time. The gene calls are TRBV20-1 and TRBJ2-5; 14 bases map to TRBD2. Germline V CDR1 and CDR2: DFQATT, SNEGSKA (reference sequence). The trim removed 3 bases at V and 5 bases at J, leaving 14 bases unmatched. CDR3 length: 18 residues. The chain's CDR3 is CSARSWGTSGSGSETQYF. The CDR3 nucleotides are TGCAGTGCTAGGTCCTGGGGGACTAGCGGGAGTGGTAGTGAGACCCAGTACTTC.

As concerns this clonotype: This is likely a read error, given that the CDR3 carries no conserved phenylalanine or tryptophan at its end. The chain uses TRBV6-6 and TRBJ1-5; 8 bases map to TRBD1. The V and J ends lost 2 bases and 4 bases, in that order; junction bases with no gene match: 4. Germline-derived CDR1 and CDR2 are MNHNY and SVGAGI (reference sequence). CDR3 length: 15 amino acids. The CDR3 is CASSYGGQGNQPQHY. The CDR3 nucleotides read TGTGCCAGCAGTTACGGCGGACAGGGAAATCAGCCCCAGCATTAT.

As to this clonotype: An end of the junction differs from the germline gene, which may be a read error. CDR3 sequence: CTSNSRGARTMGNEQLF. The CDR3 nucleotides read TGTACCAGTAACTCCCGGGGGGCGCGGACCATGGGCAATGAGCAGCTCTTC. The chain recombines TRBV11-3 with TRBJ2-1; tentative D call: TRBD2 (7 bases). CDR1 and CDR2 (germline): SGHNT, YENEEA. The CDR3 length is 17 residues.

This clonotype was counted between two and nine times. The chain is built from TRBV19 and TRBJ1-5; 9 nucleotides agree with TRBD1. With V trimmed by 5 bases and J by 6 bases, 5 bases remained unmatched. Germline V gene data show CDR1 as LNHDA and CDR2 as SQIVND (reference sequence). The CDR3 has 14 amino acids. The CDR3 nucleotides are TGTGCCAGTAGTCGGGACAGGGATGGTCAGCCCCAGCATTTT. Protein sequence: CASSRDRDGQPQHF.

Remarks on this clonotype: A much larger clonotype is one base distant, so this may be a read error. This chain joins TRBV6-6 and TRBJ2-1; a weak D match, TRBD2 (5 bases). Germline V gene lookup returns CDR1 MNHNY and CDR2 SVGAGI (reference sequence). The CDR3 has 11 residues. The V gene lost 7 bases and the J gene lost 13 bases, with 14 bases spanning the gap. CDR3 residues: CASTHAADQFF. The CDR3 DNA reads as TGTGCCAGCACTCACGCAGCGGACCAGTTCTTC.

As concerns this clonotype: At one end the junction does not follow the germline gene, possibly because of a read error. The chain uses TRBV11-2 and TRBJ2-1, with D perhaps matching TRBD2 (6 bases). CDR3 size: 15 residues. Germline CDR1 and CDR2: SGHAT and FQNNGV. The DNA for the CDR3 is TGTGCCATCAGCTTAGAGGCGGGGCCCTACAATGAGCAGTTTTTC. Translating gives CAISLEAGPYNEQFF.

This clonotype was counted at least ten times. The chain carries TRBV6-5 and TRBJ2-1; 9 nucleotides match TRBD1. The CDR3 consists of 15 residues. The germline V gene encodes CDR1 MNHEY and CDR2 SVGAGI. J was trimmed by 10 bases and V by 2 bases; bases with no gene match: 9. This CDR3 is CASSYGGTGLGEQFF. The DNA for the CDR3 is TGTGCCAGCAGTTACGGGGGGACAGGGCTGGGAGAGCAGTTCTTC.

This clonotype has a count of ten or more. This chain connects TRBV29-1 to TRBJ1-1; tentative D call: TRBD1 (5 bases). V lost 3 bases, J lost 5 bases, and 16 bases lay in between. Germline values: CDR1 SQVTM, CDR2 ANQGSEA. CDR3 size: 14 residues. This CDR3 is CSVDPRQIPTEAFF. DNA for the CDR3: TGCAGCGTTGACCCTAGACAGATACCTACTGAAGCTTTCTTT.

This clonotype was seen more than once but under ten times. Here the CDR3 DNA reads TGCGCCAGCAGTCCCGGACCGAAAGGGCAAGAGACCCAGTACTTC. Its translation: CASSPGPKGQETQYF. J is TRBJ2-5 and V is TRBV5-1; D gene uncertain. CDR1 and CDR2 (germline): SGHRS, YFSETQ. Trimming shortened V by 5 bases and J by 2 bases, and 16 bases separated the two germline ends. The CDR3 covers 15 residues.